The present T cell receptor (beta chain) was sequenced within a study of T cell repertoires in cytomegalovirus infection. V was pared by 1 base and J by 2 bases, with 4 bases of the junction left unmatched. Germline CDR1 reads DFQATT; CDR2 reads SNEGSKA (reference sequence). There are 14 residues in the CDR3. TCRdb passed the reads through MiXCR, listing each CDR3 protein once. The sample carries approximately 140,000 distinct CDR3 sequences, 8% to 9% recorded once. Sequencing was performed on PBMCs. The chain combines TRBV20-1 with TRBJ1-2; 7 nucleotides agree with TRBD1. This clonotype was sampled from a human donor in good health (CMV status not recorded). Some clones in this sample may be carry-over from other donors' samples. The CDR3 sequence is CSARGGDRNYGYTF. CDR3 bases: TGCAGTGCTAGAGGAGGGGACAGAAACTATGGCTACACCTTC.